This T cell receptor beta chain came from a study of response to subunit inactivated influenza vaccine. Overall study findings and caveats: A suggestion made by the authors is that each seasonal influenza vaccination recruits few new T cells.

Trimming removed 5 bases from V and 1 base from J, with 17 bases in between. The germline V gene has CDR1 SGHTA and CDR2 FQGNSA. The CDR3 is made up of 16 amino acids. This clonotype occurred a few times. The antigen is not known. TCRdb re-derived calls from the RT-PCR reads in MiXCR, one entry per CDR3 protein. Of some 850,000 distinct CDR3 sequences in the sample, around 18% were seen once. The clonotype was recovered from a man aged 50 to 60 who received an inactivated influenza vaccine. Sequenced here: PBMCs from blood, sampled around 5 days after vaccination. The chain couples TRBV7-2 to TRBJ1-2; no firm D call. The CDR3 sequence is CASSGYYSDLNYGYTF. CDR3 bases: TGTGCCAGCAGCGGGTATTACAGCGATCTTAACTATGGCTACACCTTC.